This entry concerns a single T cell receptor beta chain. The data stem from a study of T cell responses to AZD1222 COVID-19 vaccine. Clones were read by immunoSEQ multiplex PCR, and TCRdb kept only the in-frame ones, dropping some. Found here are approximately 100,000 clones, 89% of them singletons; the top ten hold about 2.6%. The sequenced sample was peripheral blood, obtained on day 0 of MenACWY control vaccination. This TCR came from an adult in good health.

The CDR3: CASSQEAGFNQPQHF. CDR3 nucleotide sequence: TGTGCCAGCAGCCAAGAAGCCGGCTTTAATCAGCCCCAGCATTTT. This rearrangement joins TRBV4-2 to TRBJ1-5; D is undetermined. Germline CDR1 is LGHNA and CDR2 is YNFKEQ. V lost 0 bases, J lost 4 bases, and 10 bases lay in between. This CDR3 has 15 amino acids.